These 6 T cell receptor beta chains were sequenced from one sample in a study of T cell repertoires in cytomegalovirus infection. TCRdb itself ran the reads through MiXCR, one entry per CDR3 protein. The sample records about 530,000 distinct CDR3 sequences, about 26% being singletons. Specimen: PBMCs. These receptors were collected from a human donor in good health (CMV status not recorded). Some clones in this sample may be carry-over from other donors' samples.

Ten or more counts support this clonotype. The chain recombines TRBV7-2 with TRBJ1-6; 7 positions agree with TRBD1. J gave up 7 bases and V 5 bases, and 11 bases lay outside the gene matches. CDR3 length: 16 residues. Germline V gene sequence: CDR1 SGHTA, CDR2 FQGNSA. CDR3 bases: TGTGCCAGCAGCCCAAGGACAGGAGGGGGGAATTCACCCCTCCACTTT. The encoded protein is CASSPRTGGGNSPLHF. The variable domain in full, with the rest retrieved from reference TRBV7-2 and TRBJ1-6, is GAGVSQSPSNKVTEKGKDVELRCDPISGHTALYWYRQSLGQGLEFLIYFQGNSAPDKSGLPSDRFSAERTGGSVSTLTIQRTQQEDSAVYLCASSPRTGGGNSPLHFGNGTRLTVT.

This clonotype was counted only a few times. The chain employs TRBV7-8 and TRBJ2-2; tentatively, D is TRBD1 (6 bases). The CDR3 consists of 15 residues. V was shortened by 2 bases and J by 4 bases, with 11 bases between the two germline ends. The germline V gene encodes CDR1 SGHVS and CDR2 FQNEAQ. CDR3 bases: TGTGCCAGCAGCTTAACAGGGTTGAGCACCGGGGAGCTGTTTTTT. Amino acid sequence: CASSLTGLSTGELFF.

In its sample, this clonotype was seen many times. The chain recombines TRBV7-2 with TRBJ1-1; D gene unclear. CDR3 length: 13 amino acids. Trimming left V 1 base short and J 6 bases short, with 9 bases between. CDR1 is SGHTA and CDR2 is FQGNSA in the germline V gene. CDR3 loop: CASSLEYWAEAFF. CDR3 DNA sequence: TGTGCCAGCAGCTTAGAGTACTGGGCTGAAGCTTTCTTT.

For this clonotype: Here the CDR3 omits its conserved ending phenylalanine or tryptophan, so a read error is the likely source. The genes are TRBV7-2 and TRBJ2-3, with D uncertain. The CDR3 extends over 14 amino acids. The V gene's germline CDR1 is SGHTA and CDR2 FQGNSA. V was pared by 5 bases and J by 2 bases, with 11 bases between. CDR3 in amino acids: CASSHYRSTDTQYS. CDR3 nucleotides: TGTGCCAGCAGCCACTACAGATCCACAGATACGCAGTATTCT.

Remarks on this clonotype: One junction end disagrees with the germline gene, perhaps due to a read error. The chain joins TRBV15 to TRBJ2-7; TRBD2 matches 8 bases. This CDR3 region has 16 residues. Germline CDR1 LNHNV, CDR2 YYDKDF (reference sequence). This chain's CDR3 is CATGRGSSGLSYEQYF. CDR3 in DNA: TGTGCCACCGGCAGAGGTTCTAGCGGGCTATCCTACGAGCAGTACTTC.

This chain links TRBV9 with TRBJ2-7; D remains ambiguous. The V gene's germline CDR1 is SGDLS and CDR2 YYNGEE. The CDR3 extends over 12 amino acids. V lost 0 bases to trimming and J lost 5 bases, with 6 bases between them. The CDR3 here is CASSVGTNEQYF. CDR3 sequence (DNA): TGTGCCAGCAGCGTAGGTACTAACGAGCAGTACTTC.